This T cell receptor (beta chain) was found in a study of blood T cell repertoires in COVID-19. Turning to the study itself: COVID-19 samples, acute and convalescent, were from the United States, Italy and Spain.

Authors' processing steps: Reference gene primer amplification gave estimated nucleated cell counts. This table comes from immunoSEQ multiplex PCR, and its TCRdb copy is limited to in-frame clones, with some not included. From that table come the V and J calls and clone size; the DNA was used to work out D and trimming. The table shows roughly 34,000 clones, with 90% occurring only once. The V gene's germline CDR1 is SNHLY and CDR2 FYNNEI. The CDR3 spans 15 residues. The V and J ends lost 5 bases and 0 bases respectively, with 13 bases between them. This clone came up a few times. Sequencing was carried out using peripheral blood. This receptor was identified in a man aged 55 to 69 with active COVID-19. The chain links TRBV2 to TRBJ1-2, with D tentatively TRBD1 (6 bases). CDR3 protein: CASSRTGLANYGYTF. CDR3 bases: TGTGCCAGCAGTCGAACAGGGTTAGCTAACTATGGCTACACCTTC. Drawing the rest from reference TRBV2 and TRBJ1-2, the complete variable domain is EPEVTQTPSHQVTQMGQEVILRCVPISNHLYFYWYRQILGQKVEFLVSFYNNEISEKSEIFDDQFSVERPDGSNFTLKIRSTKLEDSAMYFCASSRTGLANYGYTFGSGTRLTVV.